This T cell receptor beta chain was recovered during a study of shared clonotypes between healthy human individuals. TCRdb's copy holds only in-frame clones and misses some; the assay was immunoSEQ multiplex PCR. The table records hundreds of thousands of clones, roughly four fifths of them present only once. The V end was cut by 4 bases, the J end by 3 bases, with 8 bases between. This CDR3 has 13 residues. CDR1 MGHRA and CDR2 YSYEKL come from the germline V gene. Sequenced material: PBMCs. The chain couples TRBV4-1 to TRBJ2-3; D is possibly TRBD1 (5 bases). The TCR originated in a woman aged 40 to 50 in good health. Some clones in this sample may be carry-over from other donors' samples. The CDR3 DNA is TGCGCCAGCAGCCTACAGGTGACAGATACGCAGTATTTT. Translated, it gives CASSLQVTDTQYF.